This T cell receptor (beta chain) is drawn from a study of neurological immune-mediated disorders. This clonotype was picked up many times. TCRdb re-called the 5' RACE reads through MiXCR, storing one row per CDR3 protein. The table includes more than 15,000 distinct CDR3 sequences, 14% detected once. V dropped 0 bases and J dropped 4; count of bases not matched to a gene: 7. The germline gives CDR1 SGHRS, CDR2 YFSETQ. The CDR3 loop spans 16 amino acids. Some 1 million sorted CD4+ or CD8+ T cells made each library. Sample: CD4+ T cells from blood. The chain joins TRBV5-1 to TRBJ2-4; TRBD2 agrees at 7 bases. This clonotype was obtained from a woman in her sixties or seventies with HTLV-1-associated myelopathy (HAM/TSP). The CDR3 DNA follows: TGCGCCAGCAGCTTGGAAGTAGCGGGCCGGAAAAACATTCAGTACTTC. It is translated as CASSLEVAGRKNIQYF.